These 29 T cell receptor beta chains were sequenced from one sample in a study of blood T cell repertoires in COVID-19. Using immunoSEQ multiplex PCR, the repertoire was profiled, and TCRdb retains in-frame clones only, with some absent. This sample has 80,000 to 100,000 clones, with more than 70% found just once. Source material: peripheral blood. The origin of the receptors is an older woman in a cohort sampled during active or convalescent COVID-19.

The gene calls are TRBV6-5 and TRBJ1-2; the D gene is possibly TRBD1 (6 bases). Germline lookup yields CDR1 MNHEY and CDR2 SVGAGI. The CDR3 sequence is 12 residues long. Between the trimmed V and J ends, which lost 6 bases and 4 bases, there was a span of 9 bases. The DNA of the CDR3 is TGTGCCAGCAGGACAGGAATCTATGGCTACACCTTC. As protein: CASRTGIYGYTF.

The chain uses TRBV18 and TRBJ2-1; D remains unclear. The CDR3 is 17 residues long. Germline V gene lookup returns CDR1 KGHSH and CDR2 LQKENI. Trimming left V 1 base short and J 6 bases short, with 19 bases between. The CDR3 DNA sequence: TGTGCCAGCTCACCACTTCTTAAAGGTTTTAGCATCAATGAGCAGTTCTTC. Translating it yields CASSPLLKGFSINEQFF.

The rearrangement links TRBV28 to TRBJ1-1, with 9 bases identical to TRBD1. Germline V gene data show CDR1 as MDHEN and CDR2 as SYDVKM. V lost 6 bases to trimming and J lost 3 bases; unmatched junction nucleotides: 5. The CDR3 length is 14 residues. Written as DNA, the CDR3 is TGTGCCAGCAGGTGGGGACAGGGATACACTGAAGCTTTCTTT. It codes for CASRWGQGYTEAFF.

This sequence joins TRBV12-3 or TRBV12-4 and TRBJ2-1; possibly TRBD1 for D (5 bases). The CDR3 has 13 residues. V was clipped by 1 base and J by 14 bases, with 15 bases between them. CDR3: CASSLGADSSKFF. CDR3 nucleotides: TGTGCCAGCAGTTTAGGGGCAGACAGCTCCAAGTTCTTC.

This clone was counted a single time. The CDR3, as DNA: TGTGCCAGCAGTTCGACAAACGGGGAGCCCTACAATGAGCAGTTCTTC. It is translated as CASSSTNGEPYNEQFF. The V and J genes are TRBV28 and TRBJ2-1, with a tentative D call TRBD2 (5 bases). CDR1 is MDHEN and CDR2 is SYDVKM in the germline V gene. V dropped 4 bases and J dropped 2 bases, with 15 bases sitting between them. This CDR3 is built from 16 residues.

The J gene is TRBJ1-1, the V gene TRBV11-2; no firm D call. Germline assignment: CDR1 SGHAT and CDR2 FQNNGV. The CDR3 spans 13 residues. The germline V and J ends were trimmed by 6 bases and 4 bases, with 12 bases remaining between them. The CDR3 coding sequence is TGTGCCAGCAGATTTGGTCGGGGCACTGAAGCTTTCTTT. This gives the protein CASRFGRGTEAFF.

The chain uses TRBV2 and TRBJ2-1; D is uncertain. The germline V gene encodes CDR1 SNHLY and CDR2 FYNNEI. CDR3 length: 13 residues. Trimming left V 0 bases short and J 9 bases short, with 9 bases between. For the CDR3, the DNA is TGTGCCAGCAGTGAAGCGTCTAGGCTTGAGCAGTTCTTC. Its translation is CASSEASRLEQFF.

This clone was found a few times. This chain uses TRBV27 with TRBJ1-1; TRBD1 might be the D (5 bases). CDR1 is MNHEY and CDR2 is SMNVEV in the germline V gene (reference sequence). The CDR3 is made up of 15 amino acids. Trimming cost V 2 bases and J 1 base, with 11 bases left between them. The CDR3 DNA follows: TGTGCCAGCAGTTTAACCAGGGTGTCGAACACTGAAGCTTTCTTT. This sequence encodes CASSLTRVSNTEAFF.

The sample holds one count of this clone. The V gene is TRBV29-1, the J gene TRBJ2-7; D might be TRBD2 (6 bases). CDR3 length equals 12 residues. Germline values: CDR1 SQVTM, CDR2 ANQGSEA. Trimming left V 4 bases short and J 1 base short, with 8 bases between. This CDR3 is CSVGGTSYEQYF. The CDR3 coding sequence is TGCAGCGTTGGTGGGACTTCCTACGAGCAGTACTTC.

The chain recombines TRBV3-1 (or the pseudogene TRBV3-2) with TRBJ2-1; 7 nucleotides agree with TRBD2. The ends lost 1 base at V and 4 bases at J; junction bases unmatched: 10. This CDR3 comprises 17 residues. The germline V gene encodes CDR1 LGHDT and CDR2 YNNKEL (reference sequence). CDR3 residues: CASSQALDGGIYNEQFF. CDR3 nucleotides: TGTGCCAGCAGCCAAGCCCTGGACGGGGGGATTTACAATGAGCAGTTCTTC.

The gene calls are TRBV9 and TRBJ1-3; 7 bases fit TRBD1. The V gene's germline CDR1 is SGDLS and CDR2 YYNGEE. The ends lost 6 bases at V and 4 bases at J; junction bases unmatched: 4. This CDR3 region has 13 residues. The CDR3 loop reads CASTGQTGNTIYF. The CDR3 DNA sequence: TGTGCCAGCACGGGACAGACAGGAAACACCATATATTTT.

The rearrangement joins TRBV5-1 to TRBJ2-5; 7 bases are a match to TRBD2. The CDR3 contains 15 residues. V shed 2 bases, J shed 5 bases, and the junction held 9 bases outside the gene matches. CDR1 and CDR2 from the germline V gene are SGHRS and YFSETQ. This chain's CDR3 is CASSFGGSVLETQYF. CDR3 DNA: TGCGCCAGCAGCTTCGGGGGGAGTGTGTTGGAGACCCAGTACTTC.

The chain joins TRBV29-1 to TRBJ2-2; D possibly corresponds to TRBD2 (6 bases). The CDR3 runs to 13 residues. V was pared by 6 bases and J by 3 bases, with 11 bases between. Looked up from germline, CDR1 is SQVTM and CDR2 is ANQGSEA. CDR3 sequence reads: CSVGLFDTGELFF. In DNA, the CDR3 is TGCAGCGTGGGACTTTTTGACACCGGGGAGCTGTTTTTT.

V gene TRBV9 combines with J gene TRBJ1-1; maybe TRBD1 (6 bases). Germline lookup yields CDR1 SGDLS and CDR2 YYNGEE. The ends were cut back, 4 bases at V and 3 bases at J, with 10 bases in the middle. The CDR3 covers 13 residues. The DNA for the CDR3 is TGTGCCAGCAGCCAGGGGTTGTACACTGAAGCTTTCTTT. It codes for CASSQGLYTEAFF.

The V gene is TRBV5-6, the J gene TRBJ2-2; D remains ambiguous. The CDR3 loop spans 15 amino acids. Germline CDR1 is SGHDT and CDR2 is YYEEEE. The V and J ends lost 4 bases and 0 bases respectively, with 10 bases between them. This CDR3 is CASSPGSANTGELFF. CDR3 nucleotides: TGTGCCAGCAGCCCCGGCAGCGCGAACACCGGGGAGCTGTTTTTT.

This chain uses TRBV2 with TRBJ1-5; 7 bases fit TRBD1. CDR3 length equals 16 residues. Per the germline V gene, CDR1 is SNHLY and CDR2 is FYNNEI. V shed 0 bases and J 1 base; nucleotides not matched to a gene: 3. The CDR3 nucleotides are TGTGCCAGCAGTGAAGCGGCGGGACAGAGCAATCAGCCCCAGCATTTT. Translation gives CASSEAAGQSNQPQHF.

This sequence joins TRBV7-2 and TRBJ1-2, with TRBD1 matching 8 bases. Germline CDR1 is SGHTA and CDR2 is FQGNSA. The length of the CDR3 is 14 residues. V was clipped by 5 bases and J by 7 bases; unmatched bases: 9. The DNA for the CDR3 is TGTGCCAGCAGCGAAACCCGACAGGGGTCTGGCTACACCTTC. This sequence encodes CASSETRQGSGYTF.

The chain joins TRBV6-6 to TRBJ2-1; possibly TRBD2 for D (5 bases). V lost 4 bases and J 0 bases, leaving 13 bases between the germline ends. The CDR3 loop spans 16 amino acids. Germline V gene data show CDR1 as MNHNY and CDR2 as SVGAGI (reference sequence). The chain's CDR3 is CASSFGVPSSYNEQFF. The CDR3 nucleotides read TGTGCCAGCAGTTTCGGGGTCCCGAGCTCCTACAATGAGCAGTTCTTC.

V gene TRBV7-3 combines with J gene TRBJ2-1; 12 bases match TRBD2. Trimming took 3 bases from V and 9 from J; bases not matched to a gene: 3. The germline gives CDR1 SGHTA, CDR2 FQGTGA. The CDR3 runs to 14 residues. CDR3 sequence reads: CASSLLAGGGEQFF. CDR3 DNA: TGTGCCAGCAGCTTGCTAGCGGGAGGGGGTGAGCAGTTCTTC.

J is TRBJ2-2 and V is TRBV6-5; D perhaps matches TRBD2 (6 bases). The CDR3 extends over 14 amino acids. With 6 bases removed from V and 2 bases from J, the gap between germline ends came to 10 bases. CDR1 and CDR2 from the germline V gene are MNHEY and SVGAGI. The chain's CDR3 is CASRPGANTGELFF. The CDR3, as DNA: TGTGCCAGCAGGCCGGGAGCAAACACCGGGGAGCTGTTTTTT.

The V call is TRBV29-1, the J call TRBJ2-1; the D gene is possibly TRBD1 (6 bases). V gave up 6 bases and J gave up 10 bases, with 13 bases separating them. The CDR3 consists of 11 residues. Germline loops: CDR1 SQVTM, CDR2 ANQGSEA. Here the CDR3 DNA reads TGCAGCGTGGGGGCCCTCGGCGAGCAGTTCTTC. This gives the protein CSVGALGEQFF.

The chain employs TRBV18 and TRBJ2-3; 16 positions match TRBD2. Germline trimming cut 1 base from V and 1 base from J; bases unmatched to any gene: 11. This CDR3 contains 21 residues. Germline lookup yields CDR1 KGHSH and CDR2 LQKENI. CDR3 DNA sequence: TGTGCCAGCTCACCACTTCCCTCCGGGACTAGCGGGAGGGCCGGCACAGATACGCAGTATTTT. It encodes CASSPLPSGTSGRAGTDTQYF. Full variable domain (outside the CDR3, taken from reference TRBV18 and TRBJ2-3): NAGVMQNPRHLVRRRGQEARLRCSPMKGHSHVYWYRQLPEEGLKFMVYLQKENIIDESGMPKERFSAEFPKEGPSILRIQQVVRGDSAAYFCASSPLPSGTSGRAGTDTQYFGPGTRLTVL.

The chain joins TRBV11-2 to TRBJ1-4, with D uncertain. The CDR3 is made up of 14 amino acids. The V gene lost 0 bases and the J gene lost 10 bases, with 12 bases spanning the gap. Per germline, CDR1 SGHAT and CDR2 FQNNGV. The CDR3 sequence is CASSLETVGGKLFF. The CDR3 coding sequence is TGTGCCAGCAGCTTAGAAACAGTGGGAGGAAAACTGTTTTTT.

The chain employs TRBV20-1 and TRBJ1-1; 10 bases fit TRBD1. V dropped 3 bases and J dropped 12; count of bases not matched to a gene: 4. Germline CDR1 reads DFQATT; CDR2 reads SNEGSKA (reference sequence). The CDR3 extends over 11 amino acids. CDR3 in DNA: TGCAGTGCTAGGGGACAGGGGAGGACTTTCTTT. This sequence encodes CSARGQGRTFF.

V gene TRBV11-2 combines with J gene TRBJ2-7; 13 nucleotides line up with TRBD2. This CDR3 contains 14 residues. Germline lookup yields CDR1 SGHAT and CDR2 FQNNGV. Trimming removed 6 bases from V and 11 bases from J; junction bases left unmatched: 10. CDR3 protein: CASRPLTSGGAKYF. The CDR3 DNA reads TGTGCCAGCAGACCCCTCACTAGCGGGGGGGCAAAGTACTTC.

This sequence joins TRBV9 and TRBJ2-5, with D maybe TRBD1 (6 bases). Germline loops: CDR1 SGDLS, CDR2 YYNGEE. The CDR3 is 15 residues long. V was cut by 0 bases and J by 2 bases, with 11 bases left in between. Here the CDR3 DNA reads TGTGCCAGCAGCGTAGTTGGTCAGGGGCAAGAGACCCAGTACTTC. Amino acid sequence: CASSVVGQGQETQYF.

This clone was detected once. One end of the junction is discordant with germline, which a read error may explain. V is TRBV6-1 and J is TRBJ2-7; D unclear. CDR1 and CDR2 (germline): MNHNS, SASEGT. The CDR3 extends over 14 amino acids. The CDR3 nucleotides read TGTGTCAGCAGTGAACTGGCCCACTCCTACGAGCAGTACTTC. Translation: CVSSELAHSYEQYF.

The chain uses TRBV19 and TRBJ1-6; D not resolved. V lost 3 bases and J lost 7, with 13 bases in between. Germline values: CDR1 LNHDA, CDR2 SQIVND (reference sequence). The CDR3 sequence is 15 residues long. CDR3 region: CASSIGWEGNSPLHF. The CDR3 nucleotides are TGTGCCAGTAGTATCGGGTGGGAGGGAAATTCACCCCTCCACTTT. Full variable domain (rest looked up from reference TRBV19 and TRBJ1-6): DGGITQSPKYLFRKEGQNVTLSCEQNLNHDAMYWYRQDPGQGLRLIYYSQIVNDFQKGDIAEGYSVSREKKESFPLTVTSAQKNPTAFYLCASSIGWEGNSPLHFGNGTRLTVT.

The V gene is TRBV6-2 or TRBV6-3, the J gene TRBJ2-1; unclear D gene. Germline V gene data show CDR1 as MNHEY and CDR2 as SVGEGT. CDR3 length: 12 residues. The germline V and J ends were trimmed by 1 base and 6 bases, with 4 bases remaining between them. This CDR3 is CASSYWANEQFF. The CDR3 region has the DNA TGTGCCAGCAGTTACTGGGCCAATGAGCAGTTCTTC.